The clone carrying this T cell receptor beta chain was detected ten times or more. The target antigen is unknown. This entry is derived from a study of regulatory T cells in long-lasting Graves disease. The CDR3 has 13 residues. With 6 bases clipped from V and 5 bases from J, the junction kept 3 bases outside the gene matches. CDR1 is SGHTA, CDR2 FQGNSA, per germline. General observations from the study: Among samples with persistent disease, TRBV28, TRBJ1-2 and TRBJ2-5 were favored. The sample size was small, and this may have reduced accuracy. Peripheral blood, not thyroid tissue, was the sole material studied.

Combining iRepertoire HTBI primers with Arm-PCR of CDR3 regions, the authors built TCR beta libraries. MiXCR was run by TCRdb on the multiplex PCR reads, yielding one entry per CDR3 protein. The sample lists around 460,000 distinct CDR3 sequences, approximately 23% seen once, with about an eighth in the top ten. This sample's time point: persistent/refractory GD, antithyroid drugs over 5 years with positive TRAb. Isolated PBMC RNA provided the starting material for the TCR library. The authors drew 9 to 9.5 milliliters of peripheral blood into EDTA tubes. Sample: peripheral blood mononuclear cells (PBMCs), taken when the disease was refractory, from a patient treated with antithyroid drugs. The sequence derives from a female donor with Graves disease. The rearrangement links TRBV7-2 to TRBJ1-5; 8 bases align to TRBD1. CDR3: CASSSDRDQPQHF. CDR3 DNA sequence: TGTGCCAGCAGTTCGGACAGGGATCAGCCCCAGCATTTT.